One sample yielded the 24 T cell receptor beta chains listed below, sequenced in a study of control samples from healthy donors and cancer patients. Some clones are missing from TCRdb's copy, which holds only in-frame ones; the method was immunoSEQ multiplex PCR. The sample records about 97,000 clones, 75% to 90% being singletons. Sequencing used blood. The receptors here all came from a man aged 25 to 40 in good health.

The rearrangement joins TRBV5-4 to TRBJ2-4; no definite D call. Trimming took off 2 bases at V and 8 bases at J, with 5 bases between the two ends. The germline V gene encodes CDR1 SGHNT and CDR2 YYREEE (reference sequence). The CDR3 is 11 amino acids. The CDR3 nucleotides read TGTGCCAGCAGCTTAAGGGACATTCAGTACTTC. This translates into CASSLRDIQYF.

The chain has TRBV30 and TRBJ1-1; D gene unclear. The CDR3 has 13 residues. Looked up from germline, CDR1 is GTSNPN and CDR2 is SVGIG (reference sequence). The ends were cut back, 2 bases at V and 8 bases at J, with 15 bases in the middle. In DNA form, the CDR3 reads TGTGCCTGGAGTCACGCAAGGAGCTCAGAAGCTTTCTTT. It is translated as CAWSHARSSEAFF. Complete variable domain (other parts from reference TRBV30 and TRBJ1-1): SQTIHQWPATLVQPVGSPLSLECTVEGTSNPNLYWYRQAAGRGLQLLFYSVGIGQISSEVPQNLSASRPQDRQFILSSKKLLLSDSGFYLCAWSHARSSEAFFGQGTRLTVV.

The chain couples TRBV27 to TRBJ2-5; the match to TRBD1 covers 10 bases. There are 16 residues in the CDR3. V was pared by 5 bases and J by 2 bases, with 8 bases of the junction left unmatched. The germline V gene has CDR1 MNHEY and CDR2 SMNVEV (reference sequence). The CDR3 bases are TGTGCCAGCAGTGCGGGACAGGGGTATGCACAAGAGACCCAGTACTTC. It translates to CASSAGQGYAQETQYF.

The CDR3 loop is CASSQDPRQGSTDTQYF. The DNA of the CDR3 is TGCGCCAGCAGCCAAGATCCGAGGCAGGGAAGCACAGATACGCAGTATTTT. V usage is TRBV4-1 and J usage is TRBJ2-3; D might be TRBD1 (5 bases). This CDR3 is built from 17 residues. V lost 0 bases and J lost 0, with 13 bases in between. Germline loops: CDR1 MGHRA, CDR2 YSYEKL.

The V gene is TRBV7-8, the J gene TRBJ1-2; D is unclear. Germline-derived CDR1 and CDR2 are SGHVS and FQNEAQ. V was clipped by 3 bases and J by 6 bases, with 14 bases between them. The CDR3 is 14 residues long. The CDR3 DNA reads TGTGCCAGCAGCTTCCGGTTGGGAATGGATGGCTACACCTTC. Amino acids: CASSFRLGMDGYTF.

This CDR3 reads CASSAFRGGNSPLHF. CDR3 DNA sequence: TGTGCCAGCAGCGCGTTCAGGGGAGGTAATTCACCCCTCCACTTT. The rearrangement joins TRBV28 to TRBJ1-6; D may be TRBD1 (6 bases). V dropped 6 bases and J dropped 6 bases, with 15 bases sitting between them. This CDR3 comprises 15 residues. The germline V gene has CDR1 MDHEN and CDR2 SYDVKM. Full variable domain (outside the CDR3, taken from reference TRBV28 and TRBJ1-6): DVKVTQSSRYLVKRTGEKVFLECVQDMDHENMFWYRQDPGLGLRLIYFSYDVKMKEKGDIPEGYSVSREKKERFSLILESASTNQTSMYLCASSAFRGGNSPLHFGNGTRLTVT.

J is TRBJ1-1 and V is TRBV7-9, with TRBD1 matching 11 bases. Germline V CDR1 and CDR2: SEHNR, FQNEAQ (reference sequence). V gave up 1 base and J gave up 0 bases; unmatched junction bases: 1. The CDR3 spans 16 residues. DNA of the CDR3: TGTGCCAGCAGCTTAGTGGGACAGGGGGTGAACACTGAAGCTTTCTTT. Protein: CASSLVGQGVNTEAFF.

The chain uses TRBV9 and TRBJ2-1; 8 bases line up with TRBD1. Trimming took 8 bases from V and 4 from J; bases not matched to a gene: 5. Germline V gene sequence: CDR1 SGDLS, CDR2 YYNGEE. The CDR3 is 13 residues long. For the CDR3, the DNA is TGTGCCAGTGGGACAGGAGTATACAATGAGCAGTTCTTC. It yields the protein CASGTGVYNEQFF.

The rearrangement joins TRBV7-9 to TRBJ1-6; D perhaps matches TRBD1 (5 bases). Germline-derived CDR1 and CDR2 are SEHNR and FQNEAQ (reference sequence). V shed 2 bases and J shed 7 bases, with 9 bases lying between them. There are 14 residues in the CDR3. Written as DNA, the CDR3 is TGTGCCAGCAGCTTACAGGGTCGAAATTCACCCCTCCACTTT. It translates to CASSLQGRNSPLHF.

The V gene is TRBV28, the J gene TRBJ1-5, with 8 bases lining up with TRBD1. Germline loops: CDR1 MDHEN, CDR2 SYDVKM. CDR3 length: 15 amino acids. The ends lost 5 bases at V and 4 bases at J; junction bases unmatched: 7. The CDR3 protein is CASSRRTGTNQPQHF. DNA for the CDR3: TGTGCCAGCAGTCGTCGGACAGGGACGAATCAGCCCCAGCATTTT.

The chain is built from TRBV6-6 and TRBJ2-1; D is unclear. The CDR3 is made up of 13 amino acids. The germline V and J ends were trimmed by 0 bases and 4 bases, with 4 bases remaining between them. Germline V lookup: CDR1 MNHNY, CDR2 SVGAGI (reference sequence). The CDR3: CASSYSPYNEQFF. DNA for the CDR3: TGTGCCAGCAGTTACTCTCCGTACAATGAGCAGTTCTTC.

CDR3 residues: CASSEVRGLTEAFF. The CDR3 bases are TGTGCCAGCAGTGAAGTCAGGGGTCTCACTGAAGCTTTCTTT. The rearrangement links TRBV6-1 to TRBJ1-1; tentatively, D is TRBD1 (6 bases). Germline V CDR1 and CDR2: MNHNS, SASEGT. The CDR3 totals 14 residues. The V and J ends lost 1 base and 4 bases respectively, with 10 bases between them.

The chain combines TRBV4-1 with TRBJ1-1; 10 nucleotides line up with TRBD1. The germline V gene has CDR1 MGHRA and CDR2 YSYEKL. This CDR3 has 16 amino acids. V was clipped by 2 bases and J by 1 base; unmatched bases: 4. CDR3 in DNA: TGCGCCAGCAGCCAACGACAGGGGGCCGGGAACACTGAAGCTTTCTTT. Protein product: CASSQRQGAGNTEAFF.

This clone was seen a single time. This chain joins TRBV28 and TRBJ2-7; D gene ambiguous. Trimming pared 4 bases from V and 4 bases from J, leaving 14 bases between. CDR3 length: 14 amino acids. From germline, CDR1 is MDHEN and CDR2 SYDVKM. The DNA of the CDR3 is TGTGCCAGCAGTTCCCGGACGAACCTTTACGAGCAGTACTTC. Amino acids: CASSSRTNLYEQYF.

The chain is built from TRBV5-6 and TRBJ2-1, with D maybe TRBD2 (6 bases). In germline, CDR1 is SGHDT, CDR2 YYEEEE. V lost 2 bases and J 1 base, leaving 7 bases between the germline ends. The length of the CDR3 is 14 residues. CDR3 region: CASSFLASYNEQFF. The CDR3 region has the DNA TGTGCCAGCAGCTTTCTAGCGTCCTACAATGAGCAGTTCTTC.

This rearrangement joins TRBV6-5 to TRBJ2-7; 8 bases are a match to TRBD1. With 7 bases clipped from V and 2 bases from J, the junction kept 7 bases outside the gene matches. The CDR3 sequence is 14 residues long. Germline lookup yields CDR1 MNHEY and CDR2 SVGAGI. The chain's CDR3 is CASIETGVAYEQYF. The CDR3 nucleotides read TGTGCCAGCATCGAGACAGGGGTGGCCTACGAGCAGTACTTC.

The chain links TRBV19 to TRBJ2-1, with 7 bases aligning to TRBD1. Germline V gene sequence: CDR1 LNHDA, CDR2 SQIVND (reference sequence). CDR3 size: 14 residues. J lost 9 bases, V lost 5 bases, and 10 bases had no gene match. The CDR3 DNA is TGTGCCAGTAGTTACACATCGACAGGGCTTGAGCAGTTCTTC. Translation gives CASSYTSTGLEQFF.

The chain joins TRBV23-1 to TRBJ1-3; 9 bases match TRBD1. TRBV23-1 is placed among ORFs of uncertain function. V was pared by 0 bases and J by 5 bases, with 14 bases of the junction left unmatched. The CDR3 spans 19 residues. The CDR3 spells CASSQSRGTGPSCRNTIYF. DNA for the CDR3: TGCGCCAGCAGTCAATCGCGGGGGACAGGGCCGTCCTGCCGAAACACCATATATTTT.

The chain combines TRBV6-5 with TRBJ2-3; D perhaps matches TRBD2 (6 bases). V was pared by 10 bases and J by 0 bases, with 14 bases between. The CDR3 loop spans 14 amino acids. Germline loops: CDR1 MNHEY, CDR2 SVGAGI. The CDR3 nucleotides read TGTGCCACTCGGGGACTGTATAGCACAGATACGCAGTATTTT. Encoded protein: CATRGLYSTDTQYF.

V gene TRBV3-1 (or the pseudogene TRBV3-2) combines with J gene TRBJ2-1; D could derive from TRBD1 or TRBD2 (6 bases each). From germline, CDR1 is LGHDT and CDR2 YNNKEL (reference sequence). This CDR3 spans 14 amino acids. Trimming pared 4 bases from V and 9 bases from J, leaving 16 bases between. The CDR3 nucleotides read TGTGCCAGCAGCCTCCTCGGGGGCCAGGGTGAGCAGTTCTTC. Residues: CASSLLGGQGEQFF.

The V call is TRBV29-1, the J call TRBJ2-7; 8 nucleotides match TRBD1. There are 12 residues in the CDR3. V shed 7 bases and J 3 bases; nucleotides not matched to a gene: 5. Germline V CDR1 and CDR2: SQVTM, ANQGSEA. The CDR3 loop is CSALTGDYEQYF. The CDR3 nucleotides read TGCAGCGCCCTGACAGGGGACTACGAGCAGTACTTC.

The gene calls are TRBV12-5 and TRBJ2-7, with D tentatively TRBD1 (6 bases). The CDR3 totals 16 residues. Germline CDR1 reads LGHNT; CDR2 reads FRNRAP. The ends were cut back, 2 bases at V and 0 bases at J, with 14 bases in the middle. CDR3 region: CASGLPPGTPSYEQYF. The CDR3 bases are TGTGCTAGTGGTTTGCCACCCGGGACACCCTCCTACGAGCAGTACTTC.

The chain has TRBV5-1 and TRBJ1-5; weak D call: TRBD1 (6 bases). The CDR3 runs to 14 residues. V was clipped by 2 bases and J by 6 bases, with 12 bases between them. CDR1 and CDR2 (germline): SGHRS, YFSETQ. The CDR3 here is CASSLIQGAQPQHF. CDR3 in DNA: TGCGCCAGCAGCTTAATACAGGGAGCTCAGCCCCAGCATTTT.

The gene calls are TRBV25-1 and TRBJ1-5, with unresolved D. The CDR3 has 15 residues. Trimming shortened V by 8 bases and J by 0 bases, and 14 bases separated the two germline ends. CDR1 and CDR2 (germline): MGHDK, SYGVNS. The CDR3 loop is CASHPVRDSNQPQHF. The CDR3 DNA follows: TGTGCCAGCCACCCTGTAAGGGATAGCAATCAGCCCCAGCATTTT.